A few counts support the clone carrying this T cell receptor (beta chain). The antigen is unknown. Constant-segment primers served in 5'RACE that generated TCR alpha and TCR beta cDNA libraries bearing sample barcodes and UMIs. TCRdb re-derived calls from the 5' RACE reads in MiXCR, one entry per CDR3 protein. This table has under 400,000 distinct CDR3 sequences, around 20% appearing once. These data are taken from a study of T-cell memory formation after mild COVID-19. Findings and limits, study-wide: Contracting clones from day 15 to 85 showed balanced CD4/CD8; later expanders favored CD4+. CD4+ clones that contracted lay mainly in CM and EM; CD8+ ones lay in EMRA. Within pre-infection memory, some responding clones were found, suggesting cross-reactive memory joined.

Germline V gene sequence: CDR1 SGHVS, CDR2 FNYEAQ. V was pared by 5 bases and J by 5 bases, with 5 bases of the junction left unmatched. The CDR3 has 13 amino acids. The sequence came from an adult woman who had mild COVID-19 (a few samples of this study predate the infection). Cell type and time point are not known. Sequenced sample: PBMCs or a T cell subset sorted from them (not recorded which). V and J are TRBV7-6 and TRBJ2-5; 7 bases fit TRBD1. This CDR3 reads CASSRQGVETQYF. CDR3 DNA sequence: TGTGCCAGCAGCCGACAGGGTGTGGAGACCCAGTACTTC.